Listed below are T cell receptor beta chains from one sample, sequenced in a study of blood T cell repertoires in COVID-19. The assay was immunoSEQ multiplex PCR, and TCRdb's table has in-frame clones only and misses some. The sample has about 34,000 clones; about 90% are singletons. The sequenced material came from peripheral blood. The receptors stem from a man aged 80 or over with acute or convalescent COVID-19. Both conserved end residues are part of each CDR3. The order of the fields is J gene, V gene, D gene, clone size, CDR3 protein, CDR3 DNA. D genes are given only for firm matches. Rows may omit the clone size; those that give it use once, few, many or a size class.

TRBJ1-6 TRBV7-8 TRBD1 NA CASSPRTGRGSPLHF TGTGCCAGCAGCCCCCGGACAGGGAGGGGATCACCCCTCCACTTT
TRBJ1-2 TRBV6-5 NA NA CASSRDTVNYGYTF TGTGCCAGCAGCCGGGACACCGTTAACTATGGCTACACCTTC
TRBJ1-4 TRBV19 NA NA CASSISPPGGSNEKLFF TGTGCCAGTAGTATAAGTCCGCCGGGGGGGTCAAATGAAAAACTGTTTTTT
TRBJ2-7 TRBV18 NA NA CASSPPSGTQYEQYF TGTGCCAGCTCACCGCCCTCCGGGACTCAGTACGAGCAGTACTTC
TRBJ2-3 TRBV29-1 NA once CSAGGSTDTQYF TGCAGCGCTGGGGGGAGCACAGATACGCAGTATTTT
TRBJ1-5 TRBV12-3/TRBV12-4 NA NA CASSLSPDQPQHF TGTGCCAGCAGTCTTTCCCCAGATCAGCCCCAGCATTTT
TRBJ2-3 TRBV6-1 NA NA CASKPRGQSTDTQYF TGTGCCAGCAAACCCAGAGGGCAGAGCACAGATACGCAGTATTTT
TRBJ1-2 TRBV4-2 TRBD1 NA CASSQAPGQGGYGYTF TGTGCCAGCAGCCAAGCCCCGGGACAGGGGGGCTATGGCTACACCTTC
TRBJ2-1 TRBV15 NA NA CATSRDRLPYNEQFF TGTGCCACCAGCAGAGACAGGCTCCCATACAATGAGCAGTTCTTC
TRBJ1-6 TRBV4-2 NA NA CASSQRPDSPLHF TGTGCCAGCAGCCAGAGGCCGGATTCACCCCTCCACTTT
TRBJ1-2 TRBV5-4 TRBD1 NA CASSLTRTGGGGYTF TGTGCCAGCAGCTTGACCCGGACAGGGGGAGGTGGCTACACCTTC
TRBJ2-3 TRBV28 TRBD1 NA CASSLGTGGRTDTQYF TGTGCCAGCAGTTTAGGGACAGGGGGCAGGACAGATACGCAGTATTTT
TRBJ1-5 TRBV7-6 NA NA CASSLGRGREQPQHF TGTGCCAGCAGCTTAGGTCGGGGTCGAGAACAGCCCCAGCATTTT
TRBJ1-4 TRBV19 NA NA CASSIAGFNEKLFF TGTGCCAGTAGTATCGCAGGGTTTAATGAAAAACTGTTTTTT
TRBJ2-1 TRBV3-1/TRBV3-2 NA once CASSQGQLDVVF TGTGCCAGCAGCCAAGGGCAACTAGATGTGGTCTTC
TRBJ2-7 TRBV5-1 TRBD1 NA CASSLEETGGARQYF TGCGCCAGCAGCTTGGAGGAGACAGGGGGCGCGCGGCAGTACTTC
TRBJ2-1 TRBV19 TRBD1 NA CASKRRTGAYNEQFF TGTGCCAGTAAGCGCCGTACAGGGGCGTACAATGAGCAGTTCTTC
TRBJ1-4 TRBV29-1 TRBD1 NA CSVEEVSGGTTNEKLFF TGCAGCGTTGAAGAAGTATCAGGGGGCACAACTAATGAAAAACTGTTTTTT
TRBJ2-2 TRBV7-8 TRBD1 NA CASRATGATGELFF TGTGCCAGCAGAGCTACAGGGGCCACCGGGGAGCTGTTTTTT
TRBJ1-5 TRBV29-1 TRBD1 NA CSVSTGTDQPQHF TGCAGCGTATCGACAGGGACCGATCAGCCCCAGCATTTT
TRBJ2-2 TRBV27 TRBD2 NA CASSPGLAARGELFF TGTGCCAGCAGTCCGGGACTAGCGGCGCGGGGAGAGCTGTTTTTT
TRBJ2-3 TRBV2 TRBD1 few CASKLDRGPTDTQYF TGTGCCAGCAAGCTCGACAGGGGCCCCACAGATACGCAGTATTTT
TRBJ2-3 TRBV21-1 NA NA CASSKVHYTDTQYF TGTGCCAGCAGCAAGGTACATTACACAGATACGCAGTATTTT
TRBJ2-3 TRBV7-9 NA NA CASSQGTFTDTQYF TGTGCCAGCAGCCAAGGGACTTTCACAGATACGCAGTATTTT
TRBJ2-3 TRBV20-1 NA NA CSANWGYTQYF TGCAGTGCTAATTGGGGCTATACGCAGTATTTT
TRBJ2-3 TRBV25-1 TRBD2 NA CASSVGISGGSDTQYF TGTGCCAGCAGTGTAGGGATTAGCGGGGGGTCAGATACGCAGTATTTT
TRBJ1-1 TRBV15 NA NA CATSRDTTGNTEAFF TGTGCCACCAGCAGAGATACGACAGGGAACACTGAAGCTTTCTTT
TRBJ1-2 TRBV18 NA NA CASSPGLTPYGYTF TGTGCCAGCTCACCAGGGCTCACCCCGTATGGCTACACCTTC
TRBJ1-5 TRBV27 TRBD1 NA CASSLYGQGVNSNQPQHF TGTGCCAGCAGTTTATACGGACAGGGGGTAAATAGCAATCAGCCCCAGCATTTT
TRBJ2-3 TRBV7-8 TRBD2 NA CASSLVAGGDTDTQYF TGTGCCAGCAGCTTAGTGGCGGGGGGGGACACAGATACGCAGTATTTT
TRBJ2-1 TRBV27 TRBD1 NA CASSLSAPLQGAHPHEQFF TGTGCCAGCAGTTTATCGGCCCCCTTACAGGGGGCGCATCCTCATGAGCAGTTCTTC
TRBJ1-1 TRBV19 NA NA CASSIFRSTEAFF TGTGCCAGTAGTATATTCAGGTCCACTGAAGCTTTCTTT
TRBJ2-5 TRBV5-6 NA NA CASSLGTGVSETQYF TGTGCCAGCAGCTTGGGAACGGGGGTCTCAGAGACCCAGTACTTC
TRBJ2-3 TRBV5-8 NA NA CASTPVRGRTDTQYF TGTGCCAGCACCCCCGTGCGGGGCCGCACAGATACGCAGTATTTT
TRBJ2-3 TRBV2 NA NA CASSEAPRGAGTDTQYF TGTGCCAGCAGTGAAGCTCCCCGGGGGGCGGGCACAGATACGCAGTATTTT
TRBJ1-3 TRBV9 NA NA CASSTSHAVSGNTIYF TGTGCCAGCAGCACGTCTCATGCGGTCTCTGGAAACACCATATATTTT
TRBJ2-5 TRBV12-1 NA NA CASSFDTHLGQGRETQYF TGTGCCAGCAGCTTTGACACCCACTTGGGACAGGGGAGAGAGACCCAGTACTTC
TRBJ2-7 TRBV7-9 TRBD1 NA CASSSPGQGISYEQYF TGTGCCAGCAGCTCGCCGGGACAGGGAATCAGCTACGAGCAGTACTTC
TRBJ2-3 TRBV5-4 TRBD1 once CASSGTGGWTDTQYF TGTGCCAGCAGCGGGACAGGGGGTTGGACAGATACGCAGTATTTT
TRBJ1-2 TRBV21-1 NA once CASSKVEQGERGGYTF TGTGCCAGCAGCAAAGTAGAACAGGGGGAGCGCGGTGGCTACACCTTC
TRBJ1-2 TRBV28 NA NA CASQPGGGLLLLYGYTF TGTGCCAGCCAACCGGGAGGGGGTCTCCTCCTACTATATGGCTACACCTTC
TRBJ2-2 TRBV5-4 TRBD1 NA CASSPGQGLSQSGTGELFF TGTGCCAGCAGCCCCGGACAGGGGCTTTCCCAGTCAGGCACCGGGGAGCTGTTTTTT
TRBJ1-2 TRBV7-2 TRBD1 NA CASSLAGQGGIYGYTF TGTGCCAGCAGCTTAGCGGGACAGGGAGGGATCTATGGCTACACCTTC
TRBJ2-1 TRBV29-1 TRBD2 once CTVLRGSGGAGEQFF TGCACCGTCCTGAGGGGCAGCGGGGGGGCCGGTGAGCAGTTCTTC
TRBJ1-5 TRBV13 NA NA CASSLGLGGVPGQPQHF TGTGCCAGCAGCTTAGGCCTGGGGGGGGTCCCAGGACAGCCCCAGCATTTT
TRBJ2-1 TRBV5-1 TRBD1 NA CASSFGDRAHNEQFF TGCGCCAGCAGCTTCGGGGACAGGGCCCACAATGAGCAGTTCTTC
TRBJ1-2 TRBV28 TRBD1 NA CASSTGAYGYTF TGTGCCAGCAGTACAGGGGCCTATGGCTACACCTTC
TRBJ2-2 TRBV19 TRBD1 NA CASSMDRESGELFF TGTGCCAGTAGTATGGACAGGGAGAGCGGGGAGCTGTTTTTT
TRBJ2-2 TRBV7-9 TRBD1 NA CASSLEGAGGELFF TGTGCCAGCAGCTTAGAGGGGGCTGGCGGGGAGCTGTTTTTT
TRBJ2-7 TRBV30 NA few CAWSVGGSHYEQYF TGTGCCTGGAGTGTAGGCGGGTCTCACTACGAGCAGTACTTC
TRBJ1-5 TRBV27 NA NA CASSWGGASQPQHF TGTGCCAGCAGTTGGGGGGGGGCGAGTCAGCCCCAGCATTTT
TRBJ2-3 TRBV6-5 TRBD2 NA CAGETSGLRTDTQYF TGTGCCGGGGAGACTAGCGGATTGAGAACAGATACGCAGTATTTT
TRBJ2-7 TRBV6-1 TRBD1 NA CASSEPIYGTGMGEQYF TGTGCCAGCAGTGAACCTATATATGGGACAGGGATGGGTGAGCAGTACTTC
TRBJ2-5 TRBV6-1 NA NA CASSEDPSSETQYF TGTGCCAGCAGTGAAGATCCTAGTAGTGAGACCCAGTACTTC
TRBJ2-7 TRBV10-3 TRBD1 few CAIRDRDALYEQYF TGTGCCATCAGGGACAGGGACGCCCTCTACGAGCAGTACTTC
TRBJ2-3 TRBV7-9 TRBD1 NA CASSLWQGDTDTQYF TGTGCCAGCAGCTTATGGCAGGGGGACACAGATACGCAGTATTTT
TRBJ1-3 TRBV10-2 TRBD1 NA CASSDTGVGNTIYF TGCGCCAGCAGTGACACAGGGGTCGGAAACACCATATATTTT